Reported below is one TCR beta chain. The antigen remains unidentified. This specimen comes from a study of cytotoxic CD8 clonotypes in ibrutinib-treated CLL. Assay: immunoSEQ multiplex PCR; the TCRdb copy retains only in-frame clones and omits some. The sample lists some 200,000 clones; approximately 72% were seen once. Study observations and caveats: The study found baseline clonality above age-matched healthy donors, tracking circulating CD8+ T-cell counts. Public clonotypes, found uncommonly, either contracted or stayed stable on treatment.

The receptor was derived from a human donor with chronic lymphocytic leukemia. The source was PBMCs, collected after 24 months of ibrutinib treatment.

The CDR3 loop is CASTKEGEQFF. CDR3 sequence (DNA): TGTGCCAGCACAAAGGAGGGTGAGCAGTTCTTC. The V gene is TRBV27, the J gene TRBJ2-1; weak D call: TRBD2 (6 bases). Germline assignment: CDR1 MNHEY and CDR2 SMNVEV (reference sequence). V lost 7 bases and J 9 bases, leaving 10 bases between the germline ends. The CDR3 runs 11 residues.